These 27 T cell receptor beta chains came from one sample sequenced in a study of blood T cell repertoires in COVID-19. TCRdb keeps only in-frame clones here, not all; method: immunoSEQ multiplex PCR. The sample carries about 150,000 clones, roughly 80% recorded once. Material for sequencing was peripheral blood. The source of these receptors is a man aged 45-65 years with active or convalescent COVID-19.

V and J are TRBV11-2 and TRBJ1-4; 9 bases are shared with TRBD1. This CDR3 comprises 15 residues. Germline V gene data show CDR1 as SGHAT and CDR2 as FQNNGV. V lost 2 bases and J lost 7; bases outside the gene matches: 5. The CDR3 sequence is CASSLWTGVGEKLFF. CDR3 sequence (DNA): TGTGCCAGCAGCTTATGGACAGGGGTGGGTGAAAAACTGTTTTTT.

This sequence joins TRBV30 and TRBJ1-2; no firm D call. The CDR3 covers 14 residues. Germline values: CDR1 GTSNPN, CDR2 SVGIG (reference sequence). Trimming pared 0 bases from V and 8 bases from J, leaving 16 bases between. The CDR3 protein is CAWSVLGAGGGYTF. CDR3 nucleotides: TGTGCCTGGAGTGTTTTGGGCGCAGGAGGCGGCTACACCTTC.

This clone has a handful of counts. The chain carries TRBV13 and TRBJ1-1; D not certain. CDR3 length: 15 residues. Between the trimmed V and J ends, which lost 0 bases and 0 bases, there was a span of 8 bases. Germline CDR1 and CDR2: PRHDT and FYEKMQ (reference sequence). The DNA of the CDR3 is TGTGCCAGCAGCTTAGGGGGCAGCATGAACACTGAAGCTTTCTTT. Its protein is CASSLGGSMNTEAFF.

The chain carries TRBV5-1 and TRBJ2-6; D ambiguous. The CDR3 runs 16 residues. Germline-derived CDR1 and CDR2 are SGHRS and YFSETQ. The V gene lost 0 bases and the J gene lost 2 bases, with 9 bases spanning the gap. The CDR3: CASSLDKAPGANVLTF. The CDR3 DNA reads TGCGCCAGCAGCTTGGACAAAGCGCCTGGGGCCAACGTCCTGACTTTC.

The chain couples TRBV11-3 to TRBJ2-5; TRBD2 might be the D (5 bases). Per the germline V gene, CDR1 is SGHNT and CDR2 is YENEEA. Trimming left V 4 bases short and J 5 bases short, with 14 bases between. CDR3 size: 14 residues. The CDR3 DNA reads TGTGCCAGCAGCTCGGATACCAGCGGTGAGACCCAGTACTTC. Protein product: CASSSDTSGETQYF.

This clone has just a few counts. The chain combines TRBV3-1 (or the pseudogene TRBV3-2) with TRBJ1-4; the D gene is possibly TRBD1 (5 bases). With 4 bases removed from V and 3 bases from J, the gap between germline ends came to 9 bases. This CDR3 has 14 amino acids. Germline V lookup: CDR1 LGHDT, CDR2 YNNKEL (reference sequence). In nucleotides, the CDR3 is TGTGCCAGCAGCCCCGACAGCTCTAATGAAAAACTGTTTTTT. Its protein product is CASSPDSSNEKLFF.

The gene calls are TRBV9 and TRBJ2-2; TRBD2 matches at 10 bases. Germline CDR1 is SGDLS and CDR2 is YYNGEE. After removal of 0 bases from V and 3 bases from J, the junction contained 5 bases not matched to a gene. The CDR3 covers 17 residues. The CDR3 DNA is TGTGCCAGCAGCGTAGATAGCGGGAGGACCTACACCGGGGAGCTGTTTTTT. Its translation is CASSVDSGRTYTGELFF.

The V gene is TRBV20-1, the J gene TRBJ2-5; D call uncertain. Trimming stripped 5 bases from V and 3 bases from J, with 7 bases between. CDR3 length: 11 amino acids. The germline V gene encodes CDR1 DFQATT and CDR2 SNEGSKA (reference sequence). The CDR3: CSADAEETQYF. DNA of the CDR3: TGCAGTGCTGACGCGGAAGAGACCCAGTACTTC.

This clone was detected only a few times. This chain joins TRBV29-1 and TRBJ2-2; perhaps TRBD2 as D (6 bases). The germline CDR1 and CDR2 sequences are SQVTM and ANQGSEA. This CDR3 has 12 amino acids. The CDR3 loop is CIGRSRTGELFF. The CDR3 DNA sequence: TGCATCGGGAGATCGAGGACCGGGGAGCTGTTTTTT.

The CDR3 loop reads CASSQEAGRSSGANVLTF. CDR3 nucleotide sequence: TGCGCCAGCAGCCAAGAGGCGGGACGCAGCTCTGGGGCCAACGTCCTGACTTTC. The chain couples TRBV4-1 to TRBJ2-6; D is possibly TRBD2 (6 bases). V was shortened by 0 bases and J by 0 bases, with 12 bases between the two germline ends. The CDR3 is 18 amino acids. Germline V gene lookup returns CDR1 MGHRA and CDR2 YSYEKL.

On this clone itself: Different DNA sequences within this sample yield the same CDR3. The rearrangement joins TRBV4-2 to TRBJ2-5; D is undetermined. V was trimmed by 1 base and J by 3 bases, leaving 9 bases between them. The CDR3 consists of 14 residues. Germline V gene sequence: CDR1 LGHNA, CDR2 YNFKEQ. CDR3 residues: CASSQGTRKETQYF. The CDR3 DNA reads TGTGCCAGCAGCCAAGGAACCAGGAAAGAGACCCAGTACTTC.

The J gene is TRBJ1-1, the V gene TRBV7-8; 8 bases fit TRBD1. This CDR3 is built from 14 residues. Germline-derived CDR1 and CDR2 are SGHVS and FQNEAQ. The V segment lost 6 bases and the J segment 3 bases; nucleotides outside the gene matches: 6. In DNA, the CDR3 is TGTGCCAGCAGTCGACAGGGGACGGACACTGAAGCTTTCTTT. Encoded protein: CASSRQGTDTEAFF.

The V gene is TRBV18, the J gene TRBJ2-2, with TRBD1 matching 9 bases. Germline V gene data show CDR1 as KGHSH and CDR2 as LQKENI. The V segment lost 3 bases and the J segment 0 bases; nucleotides outside the gene matches: 11. This CDR3 region has 19 residues. The CDR3 loop is CASSPRPGQGPANTGELFF. In DNA, the CDR3 is TGTGCCAGCTCACCTCGGCCGGGACAGGGACCCGCGAACACCGGGGAGCTGTTTTTT. Complete variable domain (other parts from reference TRBV18 and TRBJ2-2): NAGVMQNPRHLVRRRGQEARLRCSPMKGHSHVYWYRQLPEEGLKFMVYLQKENIIDESGMPKERFSAEFPKEGPSILRIQQVVRGDSAAYFCASSPRPGQGPANTGELFFGEGSRLTVL.

J is TRBJ1-5 and V is TRBV7-8; D not resolved. The CDR3 is 16 residues long. Germline V lookup: CDR1 SGHVS, CDR2 FQNEAQ. Between the trimmed V and J ends, which lost 4 bases and 7 bases, there was a span of 20 bases. This CDR3 reads CASSSTSMTGSQPQHF. The CDR3 DNA is TGTGCCAGCAGCTCGACTAGCATGACCGGGTCCCAGCCCCAGCATTTT.

The chain is built from TRBV2 and TRBJ2-3; D not resolved. The CDR3 is made up of 15 amino acids. The ends were cut back, 6 bases at V and 1 base at J, with 14 bases in the middle. Germline V gene lookup returns CDR1 SNHLY and CDR2 FYNNEI. CDR3 nucleotides: TGTGCCAGCAGGCCCAGGCAGTTCGGCACAGATACGCAGTATTTT. Protein: CASRPRQFGTDTQYF.

The rearrangement joins TRBV6-1 to TRBJ1-5, with 8 positions matching TRBD1. This CDR3 is 17 amino acids long. Germline lookup yields CDR1 MNHNS and CDR2 SASEGT. The J segment lost 3 bases and the V segment lost 1 base, leaving 8 bases of the junction unmatched. The CDR3 DNA reads TGTGCCAGCAGTGAAGAGTACGGACAGGGACTCAATCAGCCCCAGCATTTT. It translates to CASSEEYGQGLNQPQHF.

The chain uses TRBV9 and TRBJ2-5; 10 bases align to TRBD2. The CDR3 spans 16 residues. Trimming cost V 4 bases and J 5 bases; bases outside gene matches: 11. Germline CDR1 and CDR2: SGDLS and YYNGEE. Here the CDR3 reads CASSSRGLASLETQYF. CDR3 nucleotides: TGTGCCAGCAGCTCCCGGGGACTAGCGTCGCTCGAGACCCAGTACTTC. The complete variable domain, with remaining parts taken from reference TRBV9 and TRBJ2-5, reads DSGVTQTPKHLITATGQRVTLRCSPRSGDLSVYWYQQSLDQGLQFLIQYYNGEERAKGNILERFSAQQFPDLHSELNLSSLELGDSALYFCASSSRGLASLETQYFGPGTRLLVL.

The CDR3 DNA reads TGTGCCAGCAGCCTGGGACTGTTGAACACTGAAGCTTTCTTT. Its translation is CASSLGLLNTEAFF. J is TRBJ1-1 and V is TRBV2, with D perhaps TRBD1 (5 bases). Trimming stripped 6 bases from V and 0 bases from J, with 11 bases between. This CDR3 is built from 14 residues. Germline V gene data show CDR1 as SNHLY and CDR2 as FYNNEI.

The rearrangement uses TRBV4-1 and TRBJ1-3, with TRBD1 matching over 7 bases. The CDR3 loop spans 16 amino acids. In germline, CDR1 is MGHRA, CDR2 YSYEKL. V was clipped by 3 bases and J by 2 bases; unmatched bases: 7. The CDR3 spells CASSHLQGSAGNTIYF. For the CDR3, the DNA is TGCGCCAGCAGCCACCTACAGGGGTCTGCTGGAAACACCATATATTTT.

The V and J genes are TRBV19 and TRBJ2-1; possible D gene TRBD2, 5 bases. CDR1 is LNHDA, CDR2 SQIVND, per germline (reference sequence). The ends were cut back, 5 bases at V and 0 bases at J, with 11 bases in the middle. This CDR3 has 15 residues. Here the CDR3 reads CASSPLAGSYNEQFF. CDR3 nucleotide sequence: TGTGCCAGTAGTCCCTTGGCGGGCTCCTACAATGAGCAGTTCTTC.

V and J are TRBV7-9 and TRBJ2-2; 13 bases are a match to TRBD2. Losses at the gene ends were 6 bases for V and 7 bases for J; bases not matched to a gene: 5. Looked up from germline, CDR1 is SEHNR and CDR2 is FQNEAQ (reference sequence). This CDR3 comprises 15 residues. The CDR3 DNA sequence: TGTGCCAGCAGGGGGACTAGCGGGATCGGCGGGGAGCTGTTTTTT. Translating gives CASRGTSGIGGELFF. Full variable domain (remainder filled in from reference TRBV7-9 and TRBJ2-2): DTGVSQNPRHKITKRGQNVTFRCDPISEHNRLYWYRQTLGQGPEFLTYFQNEAQLEKSRLLSDRFSAERPKGSFSTLEIQRTEQGDSAMYLCASRGTSGIGGELFFGEGSRLTVL.

Remarks on this clone: The same CDR3 can be traced to other DNA sequences in this sample. The rearrangement links TRBV27 to TRBJ1-4, with a possible D match to TRBD1 (5 bases). Trimming removed 3 bases from V and 4 bases from J, with 9 bases in between. The CDR3 spans 14 residues. Germline loops: CDR1 MNHEY, CDR2 SMNVEV (reference sequence). CDR3 sequence reads: CASSFGGSNEKLFF. As DNA, the CDR3 is TGTGCCAGCAGTTTCGGGGGAAGTAATGAAAAACTGTTTTTT. Supplemented by reference TRBV27 and TRBJ1-4, the full variable domain reads EAQVTQNPRYLITVTGKKLTVTCSQNMNHEYMSWYRQDPGLGLRQIYYSMNVEVTDKGDVPEGYKVSRKEKRNFPLILESPSPNQTSLYFCASSFGGSNEKLFFGSGTQLSVL.

The chain joins TRBV27 to TRBJ2-2, with 11 bases that match TRBD1. CDR3 length: 17 amino acids. Trimming took 8 bases from V and 3 from J; bases not matched to a gene: 11. Germline lookup yields CDR1 MNHEY and CDR2 SMNVEV (reference sequence). The CDR3, as DNA: TGTGCCAGCGCCCGGACAGGGGGCGAAGGTGACACCGGGGAGCTGTTTTTT. Protein: CASARTGGEGDTGELFF.

This clone was detected ten times or more. This chain connects TRBV10-1 to TRBJ2-1; 11 bases are shared with TRBD2. The CDR3 covers 15 residues. The V and J ends lost 3 bases and 8 bases, in that order; junction bases with no gene match: 6. Germline CDR1 reads WNHNN; CDR2 reads SYGVQD (reference sequence). CDR3 in DNA: TGCGCCAGCAGTGACGAACTAGCGGGAGTGGATGAGCAGTTCTTC. Amino acids: CASSDELAGVDEQFF.

The CDR3 sequence is CARLLPRTLYSNQPQHF. The CDR3, as DNA: TGTGCCAGACTCCTTCCTCGGACACTCTATAGCAATCAGCCCCAGCATTTT. The genes are TRBV27 and TRBJ1-5; the D gene is possibly TRBD1 (5 bases). CDR3 length: 17 amino acids. V was clipped by 9 bases and J by 0 bases, with 21 bases between them. Germline CDR1 is MNHEY and CDR2 is SMNVEV (reference sequence).

The sample holds a few counts of this clone. The CDR3 nucleotides are TGTGCCAGCAGATCAGTGGGACAAAACCAAGGCTACACCTTC. Translating gives CASRSVGQNQGYTF. This chain uses TRBV2 with TRBJ1-2, with a possible D match to TRBD1 (6 bases). This CDR3 is built from 14 residues. The germline gives CDR1 SNHLY, CDR2 FYNNEI. The V end was cut by 6 bases, the J end by 8 bases, with 19 bases between.

The chain carries TRBV5-8 and TRBJ1-5, with a tentative D call TRBD1 (5 bases). The germline V gene encodes CDR1 SGHTS and CDR2 YDEGEE. This CDR3 is 14 amino acids long. Trimming stripped 2 bases from V and 4 bases from J, with 10 bases between. Written as DNA, the CDR3 is TGTGCCAGCAGCTTATCAGGGCGTAATCAGCCCCAGCATTTT. Protein: CASSLSGRNQPQHF.